The clone carrying this T cell receptor beta chain showed up just once. Its antigen is still unknown. The record originates from a study of post-analysis software for immune sequencing data. Study-wide background: Relapsing-remitting, secondary progressive and progressive-relapsing multiple sclerosis courses were included. Study conclusions and caveats: Compared with controls, patients had more of 4 to 6 TRBV segments, including TRBV5-6, TRBV5-1 and TRBV20-1. Same-batch preparations were strongly co-clustered by F measure. Multiple sclerosis patients had significantly lower normalized Chao1 diversity than controls.

Unique molecular identifiers were present in the TCR beta cDNA libraries. The authors obtained roughly 500,000 cDNA molecules from roughly 1 to 10 million T cells. MiXCR was run by TCRdb on the PCR reads, yielding one entry per CDR3 protein. The sample has about 540,000 distinct CDR3 sequences; roughly 34% are singletons. CDR1 SQVTM and CDR2 ANQGSEA come from the germline V gene. Trimming stripped 3 bases from V and 1 base from J, with 12 bases between. The CDR3 length is 14 residues. This chain connects TRBV29-1 to TRBJ1-1; D might be TRBD1 (5 bases). Sequencing was performed on blood. This clonotype was sampled from a girl between 2 and 17 years old with multiple sclerosis. In DNA form, the CDR3 reads TGCAGCGTTGATTGGACAACGAAGAACACTGAAGCTTTCTTT. This gives the protein CSVDWTTKNTEAFF. Looking up the rest from reference TRBV29-1 and TRBJ1-1 gives the full variable domain: SAVISQKPSRDICQRGTSLTIQCQVDSQVTMMFWYRQQPGQSLTLIATANQGSEATYESGFVIDKFPISRPNLTFSTLTVSNMSPEDSSIYLCSVDWTTKNTEAFFGQGTRLTVV.